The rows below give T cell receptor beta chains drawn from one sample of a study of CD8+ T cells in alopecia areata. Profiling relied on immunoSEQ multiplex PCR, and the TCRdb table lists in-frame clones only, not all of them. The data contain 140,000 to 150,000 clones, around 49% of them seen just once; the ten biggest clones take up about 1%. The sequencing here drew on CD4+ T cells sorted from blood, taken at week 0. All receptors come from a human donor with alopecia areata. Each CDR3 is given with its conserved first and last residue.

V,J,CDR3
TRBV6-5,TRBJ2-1,CASRQGLACFF
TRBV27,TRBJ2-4,CASSLPGLAGVPKNIQYF
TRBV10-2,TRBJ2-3,CASSPGTLRDTQYF
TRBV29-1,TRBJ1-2,CSVDVNGYTF
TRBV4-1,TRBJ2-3,CASSQEVGSQYF
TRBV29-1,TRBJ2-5,CSGDRGRQETQYF
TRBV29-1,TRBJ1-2,CSVEDPGTVDRYTF
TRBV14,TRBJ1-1,CASSQRYPVMNTEAFF
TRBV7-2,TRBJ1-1,CASSLGTLGEAFF
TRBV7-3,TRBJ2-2,CASSSRQRSGTGELFF
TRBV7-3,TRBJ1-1,CASSLNRATEAFF
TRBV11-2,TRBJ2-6,CASSSARAAGANVLTF
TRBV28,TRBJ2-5,CASSFPGEETQYF
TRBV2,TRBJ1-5,CASTGTGLWQPQHF
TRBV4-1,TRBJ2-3,CASSQVSGRSADTQYF
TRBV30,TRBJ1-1,CAWSGATINTEAFF
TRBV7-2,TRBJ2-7,CASSPKDEQYF
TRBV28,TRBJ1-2,CASTAGGTAHYGYTF
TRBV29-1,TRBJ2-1,CSATKSSYNEQFF
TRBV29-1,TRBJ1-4,CSARTGGEKLFF
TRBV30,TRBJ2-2,CAWAPGPNTGELFF
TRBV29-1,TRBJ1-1,CSARTGRTEAFF
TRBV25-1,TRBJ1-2,CASSDRSYGYTF
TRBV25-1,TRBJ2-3,CASSLRGGQGAGDTQYF
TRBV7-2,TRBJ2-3,CASSLSTSGSADTQYF
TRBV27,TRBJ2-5,CASSLGLAGETQYF
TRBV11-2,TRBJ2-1,CASSHPGDEQFF
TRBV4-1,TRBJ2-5,CASSQGTGPETQYF
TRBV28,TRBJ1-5,CASREEARGPQHF
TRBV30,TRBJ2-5,CAWKQGGETQYF
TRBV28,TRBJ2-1,CASTIAQGLKQFF
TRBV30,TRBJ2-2,CAWRVTYSGELFF
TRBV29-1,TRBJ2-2,CSGGTSGNTGELFF
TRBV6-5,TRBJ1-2,CASSYTPGPLGYTF
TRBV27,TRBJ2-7,CASGSRGGEQYF
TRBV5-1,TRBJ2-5,CASSYLAGGPQETQYF
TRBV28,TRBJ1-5,CASSSDSQRSNQPQHF
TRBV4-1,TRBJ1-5,CASSQVWTGVNQPQHF
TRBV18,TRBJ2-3,CASSKGDTQYF
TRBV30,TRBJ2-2,CAWSRIAGIGELFF
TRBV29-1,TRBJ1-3,CSGTGGFSGNTIYF
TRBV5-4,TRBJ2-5,CASSLYTSETQYF
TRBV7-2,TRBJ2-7,CASSLAPGTGAEQYF
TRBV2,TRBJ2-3,CASKTSGSTDTQYF
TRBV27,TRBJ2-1,CASSLGYNEQFF
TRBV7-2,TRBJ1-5,CASSLRGNQPQHF
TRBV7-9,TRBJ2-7,CASSSDLEGRPPGF
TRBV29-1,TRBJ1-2,CSVFEGGGGYTF
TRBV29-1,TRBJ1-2,CSVEVRSAGYTF
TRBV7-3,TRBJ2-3,CASSLVGPGTDTQYF
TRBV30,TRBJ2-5,CAWSVPRGRRETQYF
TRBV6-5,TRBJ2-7,CASMGQGASHEQYF
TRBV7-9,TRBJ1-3,CASRRTGGTGNTIYF